Below, 17 T cell receptor beta chains from the same sample are listed, as sequenced in a study of T-cell reconstitution after alpha-beta-depleted transplantation in children. Preparation of the TCRbeta library was carried out with unique molecular identifiers. TCRdb passed the PCR reads through MiXCR, listing each CDR3 protein once. Among some 290,000 distinct CDR3 sequences listed, around 25% were seen once. The sequenced sample was PBMCs, mostly from graft donor cells, obtained 180 days after TCRalphabeta/CD19-depleted stem cell transplant. These receptors were taken from a male patient aged 5 to 17 who had a stem cell transplant for acute lymphoblastic leukemia, so the T cells may come from the graft donor.

This clonotype appeared a few times. The genes are TRBV9 and TRBJ1-5; D not certain. The CDR3 spans 15 residues. Germline V lookup: CDR1 SGDLS, CDR2 YYNGEE. The V gene lost 0 bases and the J gene lost 5 bases, with 12 bases spanning the gap. The CDR3 sequence: CASSVGAEGHQPQHF. CDR3 nucleotides: TGTGCCAGCAGCGTAGGGGCAGAGGGTCATCAGCCCCAGCATTTT.

This clonotype was seen ten or more times. The chain uses TRBV7-2 and TRBJ2-3, with no clear D. The length of the CDR3 is 15 residues. V was shortened by 5 bases and J by 0 bases, with 12 bases between the two germline ends. Germline values: CDR1 SGHTA, CDR2 FQGNSA. The CDR3 DNA sequence: TGTGCCAGCAGCCCCCACTATGCTAGCACAGATACGCAGTATTTT. Its translation is CASSPHYASTDTQYF.

The chain employs TRBV24-1 and TRBJ2-3; TRBD1 is a possible D gene (6 bases). V lost 0 bases and J 2 bases, leaving 17 bases between the germline ends. This CDR3 spans 18 amino acids. Germline V gene sequence: CDR1 KGHDR, CDR2 SFDVKD. The CDR3 protein is CATSDLEGETQDTDTQYF. Here the CDR3 DNA reads TGTGCCACCAGTGATTTGGAGGGGGAAACCCAGGACACAGATACGCAGTATTTT.

At least ten counts were recorded for this clonotype. V is TRBV9 and J is TRBJ2-7; TRBD1 aligns across 7 bases. Germline assignment: CDR1 SGDLS and CDR2 YYNGEE. The trim removed 0 bases at V and 1 base at J, leaving 4 bases unmatched. The CDR3 runs to 15 residues. The CDR3 sequence: CASSVEATGSYEQYF. For the CDR3, the DNA is TGTGCCAGCAGCGTAGAGGCGACAGGGTCCTACGAGCAGTACTTC.

This chain joins TRBV25-1 and TRBJ1-2; 9 positions match TRBD1. The CDR3 is 14 residues long. Germline CDR1 MGHDK, CDR2 SYGVNS. V gave up 6 bases and J gave up 6 bases; unmatched junction bases: 8. The CDR3: CASRTGGKGDGYTF. DNA of the CDR3: TGTGCCAGCAGAACAGGGGGCAAAGGGGATGGCTACACCTTC.

CDR3: CASSSTRLLLAGAGGEETQYF. For the CDR3, the DNA is TGTGCCAGCAGCTCAACCCGTCTGCTTTTGGCGGGCGCCGGGGGGGAAGAGACCCAGTACTTC. This chain links TRBV7-3 with TRBJ2-5, with TRBD2 matching over 8 bases. Germline loops: CDR1 SGHTA, CDR2 FQGTGA. The CDR3 length is 21 residues. J was trimmed by 3 bases and V by 4 bases; bases with no gene match: 25.

V and J are TRBV7-9 and TRBJ2-2; the D gene is possibly TRBD2 (6 bases). The germline CDR1 and CDR2 sequences are SEHNR and FQNEAQ (reference sequence). V was clipped by 6 bases and J by 6 bases, with 17 bases between them. This CDR3 has 15 residues. The CDR3 protein is CASRTGGPGSGELFF. The CDR3 nucleotides read TGTGCCAGCAGGACTGGAGGGCCGGGCTCCGGGGAGCTGTTTTTT. Looking up the rest from reference TRBV7-9 and TRBJ2-2 gives the full variable domain: DTGVSQNPRHKITKRGQNVTFRCDPISEHNRLYWYRQTLGQGPEFLTYFQNEAQLEKSRLLSDRFSAERPKGSFSTLEIQRTEQGDSAMYLCASRTGGPGSGELFFGEGSRLTVL.

This clonotype turned up a few times. V gene TRBV5-5 combines with J gene TRBJ1-6; D perhaps matches TRBD1 (6 bases). CDR3 size: 15 residues. Germline loops: CDR1 SGHKS, CDR2 YYEKEE (reference sequence). V was cut by 4 bases and J by 3 bases, with 11 bases left in between. CDR3 sequence reads: CASSGLTGYNSPLHF. The CDR3 bases are TGTGCCAGCAGCGGACTGACAGGCTATAATTCACCCCTCCACTTT.

This clonotype was seen at least ten times. The genes are TRBV5-1 and TRBJ2-3, with TRBD2 matching 8 bases. The CDR3 is 13 residues long. V trimming: 1 base; J trimming: 7 bases; junction bases outside the gene matches: 2. Germline-derived CDR1 and CDR2 are SGHRS and YFSETQ. CDR3 residues: CASSLSGGNTQYF. In DNA form, the CDR3 reads TGCGCCAGCAGCTTGAGCGGGGGTAATACGCAGTATTTT.

This chain links TRBV11-2 with TRBJ2-1; D ambiguous. The length of the CDR3 is 13 residues. Germline loops: CDR1 SGHAT, CDR2 FQNNGV. The germline V and J ends were trimmed by 0 bases and 9 bases, with 9 bases remaining between them. This CDR3 reads CASSLDPHSEQFF. The CDR3 DNA reads as TGTGCCAGCAGCTTAGACCCTCATAGTGAGCAGTTCTTC.

The V and J genes are TRBV5-1 and TRBJ2-7; TRBD1 aligns across 11 bases. The germline gives CDR1 SGHRS, CDR2 YFSETQ. With V trimmed by 3 bases and J by 3 bases, 5 bases remained unmatched. The length of the CDR3 is 15 residues. The CDR3 here is CASSSTGTGGYEQYF. The DNA for the CDR3 is TGCGCCAGCAGCTCCACCGGGACAGGGGGCTACGAGCAGTACTTC.

The V call is TRBV4-1, the J call TRBJ1-5; TRBD1 matches 9 bases. This CDR3 region has 17 residues. Germline values: CDR1 MGHRA, CDR2 YSYEKL. The V gene end was trimmed by 0 bases and the J gene end by 3 bases; junction bases not matched to a gene: 6. The CDR3 nucleotides are TGCGCCAGCAGCCAAGAACCGGGGACAGGGCCCAATCAGCCCCAGCATTTT. Protein sequence: CASSQEPGTGPNQPQHF.

This clonotype was seen a handful of times. The V gene is TRBV5-5, the J gene TRBJ2-3; D tentatively reads TRBD1 or TRBD2 (5 bases each). V lost 3 bases, J lost 0 bases, and 20 bases lay in between. Germline values: CDR1 SGHKS, CDR2 YYEKEE (reference sequence). The CDR3 runs 18 residues. This CDR3 is CASSWAIFGTTSTDTQYF. CDR3 coding DNA: TGTGCCAGCAGCTGGGCAATTTTCGGGACCACTAGCACAGATACGCAGTATTTT.

This clonotype was detected a few times. The chain joins TRBV24-1 to TRBJ2-7, with 15 bases aligning to TRBD2. V was clipped by 6 bases and J by 2 bases; unmatched bases: 4. The CDR3 runs to 16 residues. Germline V gene lookup returns CDR1 KGHDR and CDR2 SFDVKD. CDR3 DNA sequence: TGTGCCACCAGTCCCGGGACTAGCGGGAGGACCTACGAGCAGTACTTC. As protein: CATSPGTSGRTYEQYF.

J is TRBJ2-7 and V is TRBV10-3, with 7 bases matching TRBD2. Germline V CDR1 and CDR2: ENHRY, SYGVKD. There are 21 residues in the CDR3. V shed 2 bases, J shed 3 bases, and the junction held 25 bases outside the gene matches. The CDR3 bases are TGTGCCATCAGTGAGGGGGGAATAGGAGCAAAGCGGCTAGCGGCTTACTACGAGCAGTACTTC. Translated, it gives CAISEGGIGAKRLAAYYEQYF.

This clonotype has only one observation. The V and J genes are TRBV6-1 and TRBJ1-5; unclear D gene. The germline V gene encodes CDR1 MNHNS and CDR2 SASEGT. Deletions cut 1 base from V and 6 bases from J, with 10 bases between. The CDR3 totals 14 residues. DNA of the CDR3: TGTGCCAGCAGTGAAGACCCCGGGAGTCAGCCCCAGCATTTT. It specifies CASSEDPGSQPQHF.

This clonotype was observed a handful of times. The V gene is TRBV7-6, the J gene TRBJ2-7; 8 bases are a match to TRBD2. Per germline, CDR1 SGHVS and CDR2 FNYEAQ. The CDR3 sequence is 14 residues long. After removal of 5 bases from V and 4 bases from J, the junction contained 7 bases not matched to a gene. This CDR3 is CASSPIAGSYEQYF. The DNA for the CDR3 is TGTGCCAGCAGCCCGATAGCGGGATCTTACGAGCAGTACTTC.